One TCR beta chain is described in this entry. This entry is derived from a study of blood T cell repertoires in COVID-19. On the study more broadly: COVID-19 samples collected from the United States, Italy and Spain covered acute and convalescent phases. In each case, the material was cDNA or gDNA derived from T cells, B-cell-depleted T cells, or PBMCs.

Under the authors' procedure: The authors estimated nucleated cell counts from reference gene primer amplification. Method: immunoSEQ multiplex PCR; TCRdb's copy keeps in-frame clones and lacks some. V and J calls and clone size come straight from that table; D and trimming were deduced from the DNA. The data show 200,000 to 250,000 clones, 88% seen once. The specimen was peripheral blood. The TCR was taken from a woman aged 55-75 years with acute or convalescent COVID-19.

CDR3 coding DNA: TGTGCCCGGATAACGGGGGCTGGGGCCAACGTCCTGACTTTC. Translation gives CARITGAGANVLTF. The chain recombines TRBV30 with TRBJ2-6, with a weak D call TRBD2 (6 bases). This CDR3 region has 14 residues. V dropped 8 bases and J dropped 2 bases, with 13 bases sitting between them. Germline V gene sequence: CDR1 GTSNPN, CDR2 SVGIG (reference sequence).